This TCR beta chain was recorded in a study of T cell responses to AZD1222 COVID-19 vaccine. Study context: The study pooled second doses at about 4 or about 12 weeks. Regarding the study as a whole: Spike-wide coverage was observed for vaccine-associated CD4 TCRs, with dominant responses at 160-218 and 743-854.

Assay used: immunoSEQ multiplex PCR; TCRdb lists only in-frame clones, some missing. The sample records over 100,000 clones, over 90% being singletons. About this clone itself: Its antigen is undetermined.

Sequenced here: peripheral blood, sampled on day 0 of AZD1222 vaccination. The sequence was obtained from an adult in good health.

The CDR3 DNA reads as TGCGCCAGCAGCCAAGATGCCAGTGATCAAGAGACCCAGTACTTC. This codes for CASSQDASDQETQYF. The rearrangement links TRBV4-3 to TRBJ2-5, with unresolved D. The CDR3 runs 15 residues. V shed 0 bases and J shed 2 bases, with 10 bases lying between them. Germline CDR1 LGHNA, CDR2 YSLEER.